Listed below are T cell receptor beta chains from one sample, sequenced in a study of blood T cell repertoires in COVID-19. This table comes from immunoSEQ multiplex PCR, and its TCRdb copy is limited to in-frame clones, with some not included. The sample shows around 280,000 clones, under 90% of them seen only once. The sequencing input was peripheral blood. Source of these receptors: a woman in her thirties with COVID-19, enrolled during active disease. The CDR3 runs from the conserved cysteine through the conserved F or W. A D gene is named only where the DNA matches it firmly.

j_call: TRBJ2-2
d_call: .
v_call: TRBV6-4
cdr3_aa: CASSDRLRTGELFF

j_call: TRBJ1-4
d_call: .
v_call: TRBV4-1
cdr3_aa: CASSQALGAGIEKLFF

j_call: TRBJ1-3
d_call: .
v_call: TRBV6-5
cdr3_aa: CASSYSETGNTIYF

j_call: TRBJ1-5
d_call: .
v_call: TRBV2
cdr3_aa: CASSAAGPGINQPQHF

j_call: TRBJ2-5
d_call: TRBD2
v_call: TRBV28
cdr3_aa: CASTTAGRGVGETQYF

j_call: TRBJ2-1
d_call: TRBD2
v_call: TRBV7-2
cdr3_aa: CASSSSSGDYNEQFF

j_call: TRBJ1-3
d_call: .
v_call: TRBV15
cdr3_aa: CATSSMARGADTIYF

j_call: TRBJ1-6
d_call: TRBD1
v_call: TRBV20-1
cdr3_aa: CSASQDRTFNSPLHF

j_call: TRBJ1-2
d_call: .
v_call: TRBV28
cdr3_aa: CASSLLGESYGYTF

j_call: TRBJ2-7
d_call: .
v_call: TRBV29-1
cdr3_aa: CSVEGGTSYEQYF